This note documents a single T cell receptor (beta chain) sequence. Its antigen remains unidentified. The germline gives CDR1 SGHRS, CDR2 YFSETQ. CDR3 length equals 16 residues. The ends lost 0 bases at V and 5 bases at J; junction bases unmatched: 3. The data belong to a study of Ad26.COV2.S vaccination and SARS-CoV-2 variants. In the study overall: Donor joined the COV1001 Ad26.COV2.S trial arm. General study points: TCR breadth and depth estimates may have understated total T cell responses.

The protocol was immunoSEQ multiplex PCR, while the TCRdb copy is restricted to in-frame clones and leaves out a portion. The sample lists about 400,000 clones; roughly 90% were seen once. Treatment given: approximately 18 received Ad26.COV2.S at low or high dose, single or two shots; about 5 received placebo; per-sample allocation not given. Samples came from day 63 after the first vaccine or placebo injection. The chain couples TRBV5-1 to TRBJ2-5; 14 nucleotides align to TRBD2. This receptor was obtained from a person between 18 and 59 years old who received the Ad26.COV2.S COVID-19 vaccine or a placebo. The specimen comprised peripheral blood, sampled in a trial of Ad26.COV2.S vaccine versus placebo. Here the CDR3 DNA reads TGCGCCAGCAGCTTGGAGACTAGCGGGGGGGCCGAGACCCAGTACTTC. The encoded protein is CASSLETSGGAETQYF.